The 2 T cell receptor beta chains below all came from one sample that was sequenced in a study of CD8 T cells in Susac syndrome. RNA, at about 0.45 to 1 ug, was reverse transcribed with random hexamers. TCRdb ran MiXCR on the immunoSEQ multiplex PCR reads and lists one entry per CDR3 protein. Of about 280,000 distinct CDR3 sequences detected, 80% to 90% appear once; the ten largest clones hold over 0.1%. Source material: CD8+ T cells from PBMCs. Receptors were obtained from a human donor with multiple sclerosis.

This chain links TRBV20-1 with TRBJ2-1, with 9 bases that match TRBD2. The V and J ends lost 1 base and 3 bases, in that order; junction bases with no gene match: 16. CDR3 length equals 19 residues. Germline values: CDR1 DFQATT, CDR2 SNEGSKA (reference sequence). The CDR3 nucleotides are TGCAGTGCTAGAGTGTACTTAATGGGGCGGGAGGGGTTCTACAATGAGCAGTTCTTC. This gives the protein CSARVYLMGREGFYNEQFF.

This clonotype came up a few times. This sequence joins TRBV6-1 and TRBJ2-5; possibly TRBD2 for D (6 bases). CDR1 and CDR2 from the germline V gene are MNHNS and SASEGT. The V and J ends lost 8 bases and 6 bases respectively, with 16 bases between them. This CDR3 contains 13 residues. The CDR3, as DNA: TGTGCCAGCCTGCTGGAGGGGCTAAAGACCCAGTACTTC. Translated: CASLLEGLKTQYF.